This TCR beta chain was recorded in a study of T-cell reconstitution after alpha-beta-depleted transplantation in children. Molecular barcoding with unique molecular identifiers was used for the TCRbeta library. TCRdb redid the calling of the PCR reads with MiXCR, one entry per CDR3 protein. Of about 240,000 distinct CDR3 sequences listed, 12% were seen once; the top ten hold roughly 2.6%. Germline V gives CDR1 DFQATT, CDR2 SNEGSKA (reference sequence). The trim removed 2 bases at V and 0 bases at J, leaving 9 bases unmatched. This CDR3 has 18 amino acids. The sample holds a few counts of this clonotype.

The receptor was isolated from a human donor who donated a stem cell graft to a child with acute lymphoblastic leukemia. The V gene is TRBV20-1, the J gene TRBJ1-6, with 8 positions matching TRBD1. The sequencing used PBMCs from the stem cell graft donor, collected from the stem cell graft. The DNA for the CDR3 is TGCAGTGCTAGATATCTAGGGACAGGTCTCTCCTATAATTCACCCCTCCACTTT. Protein product: CSARYLGTGLSYNSPLHF.